This entry lists 5 T cell receptor beta chains sequenced from one sample in a study of CD8+CD57+ T cells in acquired aplastic anemia. TCR beta VDJ combinations and CDR3 sequences were profiled from genomic DNA. TCRdb itself ran the reads through MiXCR, one entry per CDR3 protein. The sample carries roughly 300,000 distinct CDR3 sequences, roughly 50% recorded once. The sequenced material came from sorted CD4+, CD8+, or CD8+CD57+ T cells (not recorded which) from PBMCs. The source of these receptors is a human donor with severe aplastic anemia or a healthy control (not recorded which).

V gene TRBV2 combines with J gene TRBJ1-5; tentative D call: TRBD1 (6 bases). The germline V and J ends were trimmed by 1 base and 6 bases, with 16 bases remaining between them. Germline CDR1 and CDR2: SNHLY and FYNNEI. The CDR3 consists of 16 residues. CDR3 nucleotide sequence: TGTGCCAGCAGTGAAGGGTTCGGGGGGCCAGGTCAGCCCCAGCATTTT. Its translation: CASSEGFGGPGQPQHF.

The chain joins TRBV7-2 to TRBJ2-5; 7 bases fit TRBD2. Trimming cost V 4 bases and J 1 base; bases outside gene matches: 9. Germline V gene lookup returns CDR1 SGHTA and CDR2 FQGNSA. The CDR3 runs 16 residues. The CDR3 reads CASSSLSGFFQETQYF. In DNA form, the CDR3 reads TGTGCCAGCAGCTCCCTTAGCGGGTTCTTCCAAGAGACCCAGTACTTC.

The chain combines TRBV19 with TRBJ1-5; 7 positions match TRBD1. The CDR3 extends over 13 amino acids. Trimming removed 2 bases from V and 5 bases from J; junction bases left unmatched: 0. Germline V gene sequence: CDR1 LNHDA, CDR2 SQIVND (reference sequence). The CDR3 region has the DNA TGTGCCAGTAGTATAACAGGGGATCAGCCCCAGCATTTT. This sequence encodes CASSITGDQPQHF.

Only a few counts were recorded for this clonotype. V gene TRBV24-1 combines with J gene TRBJ1-2; no definite D call. V was shortened by 7 bases and J by 6 bases, with 17 bases between the two germline ends. The CDR3 is made up of 14 amino acids. CDR1 and CDR2 from the germline V gene are KGHDR and SFDVKD. DNA of the CDR3: TGTGCCACCAGGGCGGCGGATGAATATCATGGCTACACCTTC. Amino acid sequence: CATRAADEYHGYTF.

The chain employs TRBV19 and TRBJ2-7; 7 bases line up with TRBD1. J lost 5 bases, V lost 11 bases, and 12 bases had no gene match. Germline values: CDR1 LNHDA, CDR2 SQIVND (reference sequence). This CDR3 contains 13 residues. The CDR3 DNA reads TGTGCCTCAACGAAACAGGGGACGGACGAGCAGTACTTC. Its protein is CASTKQGTDEQYF.